Below, one T cell receptor (beta chain) is given with its context. The antigen remains unidentified. Germline lookup yields CDR1 DFQATT and CDR2 SNEGSKA (reference sequence). This CDR3 comprises 11 residues. Trimming shortened V by 0 bases and J by 15 bases, and 12 bases separated the two germline ends. Terminally differentiated effector memory CD45RA+ cells were left out of the naive CD8 fraction, which was CD45RO-negative and positively selected for CCR7. The method was immunoSEQ multiplex PCR; TCRdb's version includes in-frame clones alone and lacks a portion of them. The table includes hundreds of thousands of clones, around 95% detected once. These data belong to a study of shared clonotypes between healthy human individuals. General study points: Relative to memory subsets, naive subsets generally showed larger estimated richness. Sharing of clonotypes among donors was expected to vary with sequencing depth.

Sequenced: naive CD8+ T cells sorted from blood. The gene calls are TRBV20-1 and TRBJ2-1; no firm D call. This TCR was sampled from a woman in her twenties or thirties in good health. The CDR3 sequence: CSARDLGWLFF. The CDR3 DNA reads as TGCAGTGCTAGAGATCTAGGGTGGTTGTTCTTC.